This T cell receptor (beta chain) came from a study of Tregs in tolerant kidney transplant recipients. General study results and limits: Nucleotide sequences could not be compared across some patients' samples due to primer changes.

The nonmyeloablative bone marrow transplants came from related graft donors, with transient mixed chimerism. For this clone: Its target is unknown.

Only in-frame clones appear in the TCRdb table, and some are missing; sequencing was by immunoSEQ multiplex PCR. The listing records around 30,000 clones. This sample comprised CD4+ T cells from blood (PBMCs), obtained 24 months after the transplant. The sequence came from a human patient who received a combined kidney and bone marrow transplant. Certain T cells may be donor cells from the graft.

The CDR3 loop is CAWRDSYEQYF. The CDR3 bases that were read are TGTGCCTGGAGGGACAGCTACGAG. V and J are TRBV30 and TRBJ2-7; tentatively, D is TRBD1 (6 bases). Read sequence stops 3 residues before the CDR3 end, and the germline J gene provides the missing end. Trimming took off 3 bases at V and 3 bases at J, with 6 bases between the two ends. The CDR3 extends over 11 amino acids. From germline, CDR1 is GTSNPN and CDR2 SVGIG (reference sequence).